This T cell receptor (beta chain) emerged from a study of blood T cell repertoires in COVID-19. Clones were read by immunoSEQ multiplex PCR, and TCRdb kept only the in-frame ones, dropping some. This sample has approximately 120,000 clones, with less than 90% found just once. Germline loops: CDR1 MDHEN, CDR2 SYDVKM. Deletions cut 4 bases from V and 4 bases from J, with 10 bases between. This CDR3 is built from 13 residues. The chain employs TRBV28 and TRBJ1-1, with unresolved D. Sequencing was carried out using peripheral blood. This receptor was identified in an older woman with acute or convalescent COVID-19. This chain's CDR3 is CASSSVIFTEAFF. CDR3 DNA sequence: TGTGCCAGCAGTTCGGTTATATTCACTGAAGCTTTCTTT.